The TCR beta chain under discussion was sequenced for a study of Ad26.COV2.S vaccination and SARS-CoV-2 variants (dated by TCRdb to the early 2020s). Regarding the complete study: Vaccine-arm donors came from COV1001, a multicentre, randomized, double-blind, placebo-controlled phase I-IIa trial of Ad26.COV2.S in healthy adults. Ad26.COV2.S was given intramuscularly at 5x10^10 or 1x10^11 viral particles, as a single shot or as two shots 56 days apart. The specificity and breadth of SARS-CoV-2-reactive T cell receptors after Ad26.COV2.S vaccination were assessed by TCRbeta repertoire sequencing. The TCR-sequenced set comprised roughly 30 samples: around 20 Ad26.COV2.S vaccine recipients, 5 placebo recipients and 8 SARS-CoV-2 convalescent individuals. Trial participants were randomized into five groups of five: low-dose or high-dose Ad26.COV2.S given once or twice, or placebo on both occasions. Investigators remained blinded to trial group allocation during experiments and outcome assessment.

TCRbeta CDR3 regions were sequenced with the immunoSEQ Assay. After extraction, genomic DNA underwent amplification by bias-controlled multiplex PCR, followed by high-throughput sequencing. The authors' analysis ran thus. Collapsing and filtering of sequences were performed to quantify the absolute abundance of each unique TCRbeta CDR3 region. T cell fraction was estimated by normalizing TCRbeta template counts to usable DNA, which was measured by amplifying reference genes present in all nucleated cells. Repertoire TCRs were annotated as SARS-CoV-2-specific when V gene, CDR3 amino acid sequence and J gene were exactly matched to a known reactive TCR set. MIRA supplied the reference SARS-CoV-2 TCR set, which was filtered for enrichment in COVID-19-positive ImmuneCODE repertoires so that public or cross-reactive TCRs were removed. Based on the MIRA antigens, annotated TCRs were further analysed at the level of specific ORF or position within ORF. Depth was the summed frequency of annotated unique rearrangements, while breadth was defined as annotated unique rearrangements over total unique productive rearrangements. TCR breadth was compared between groups using two-sided Wilcoxon rank-sum tests. TCRdb mirrors the immuneACCESS table, restricted to in-frame sequences. Some clones are absent from its copies; in checked studies, under half trace to an unresolved V gene, and the reason for the others is unknown. V and J calls and clone size are copied from that table; D and trimming were computed from the DNA. Across this sample there are a few hundred thousand clones, with over 80% seen only once. The top ten hold over 1.5% of the sample.

Broad study findings and their caveats: After vaccination, substantial breadth of spike-specific CD8+ and CD4+ T cell responses was reported. Compared with placebo recipients, Ad26.COV2.S recipients showed higher spike-specific TCR breadth (P = 0.0014). It was noted by the authors that total T cell responses may have been underestimated by the TCR breadth and depth analyses. The study was not powered to compare responses between vaccine doses or regimens. Non-spike TCR breadth was comparable between vaccine and placebo recipients, consistent with the vaccine containing only spike.

The CDR3 runs 16 amino acids, cysteine and phenylalanine included. The read is trimmed to its CDR3 DNA, 48 bases read in frame from base 1. V and J are truncated by 0 bases and 1 base respectively, leaving an intervening sequence of 11 bases. In the germline V gene, CDR1 corresponds to SGHRS and CDR2 to YFSETQ. Remarks on this clone: Its specific antigen is unknown. It has no much larger one-base neighbor in the sample; base qualities were not kept.

The treatment or condition label on this specimen signifies: roughly 19 received Ad26.COV2.S at low or high dose, single or two shots; roughly 5 received placebo; per-sample allocation not given. Repertoires of vaccine and placebo recipients were sequenced from samples taken on day 63 after the first injection. Between 29 July and 7 August 2020, Cohort 1b enrolled about two dozen adults aged 18-55 years at one site in Boston, USA. Ad26.COV2.S was a replication-incompetent adenovirus type 26 vector that expressed a prefusion-stabilized SARS-CoV-2 spike protein derived from the original Wuhan strain.

This receptor was obtained from a person aged 18-65 years who received the Ad26.COV2.S COVID-19 vaccine or a placebo. This chain is built from TRBV5-1 and TRBJ1-3; the D gene identity is not certain. Sequences were derived from peripheral blood, sampled in a trial of Ad26.COV2.S vaccine versus placebo. The encoded CDR3 is CASSLGDTRSGNTIYF. The DNA reads as follows: TGCGCCAGCAGCTTGGGAGACACCAGATCTGGAAACACCATATATTTT. With the rest looked up from the reference TRBV5-1 and TRBJ1-3 genes rather than sequenced, the full variable domain is KAGVTQTPRYLIKTRGQQVTLSCSPISGHRSVSWYQQTPGQGLQFLFEYFSETQRNKGNFPGRFSGRQFSNSRSEMNVSTLELGDSALYLCASSLGDTRSGNTIYFGEGSWLTVV.